The TCR beta chain described here comes from a study of blood T cell repertoires in COVID-19. Study summary: From T cells, B-cell-depleted T cells, or PBMCs came the material, which was cDNA or gDNA.

The germline gives CDR1 SNHLY, CDR2 FYNNEI. The CDR3 is made up of 17 amino acids. The junction had 7 bases not matched to a gene; V was cut back by 3 bases and J by 1 base. Per the authors' pipeline: Estimation of nucleated cell counts relied on the amplification of reference gene primers. Some clones are missing from TCRdb's copy, which holds only in-frame ones; the method was immunoSEQ multiplex PCR. That table supplies the V and J calls and clone size; D and trimming were determined from the DNA. The sample has just under 50,000 clones; about 92% are singletons. Sequencing was done on a sample of peripheral blood. This clonotype originated in a human donor in a cohort sampled during active COVID-19. This chain links TRBV2 with TRBJ1-1; TRBD1 matches 11 bases. CDR3 sequence (DNA): TGTGCCAGCAGTGATTCCGGGACAGGGGGGGGGAACACTGAAGCTTTCTTT. Translated, it gives CASSDSGTGGGNTEAFF.